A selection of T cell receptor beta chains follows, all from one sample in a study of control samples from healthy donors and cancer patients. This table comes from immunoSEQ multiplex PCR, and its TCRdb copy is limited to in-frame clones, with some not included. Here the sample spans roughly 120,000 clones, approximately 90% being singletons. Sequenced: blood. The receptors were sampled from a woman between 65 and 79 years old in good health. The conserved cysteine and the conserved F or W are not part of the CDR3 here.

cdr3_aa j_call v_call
ASSLNPAGSGNTIY TRBJ1-3 TRBV7-2
ASSYSGFRDTEAF TRBJ1-1 TRBV6-5
AISAPRSSGSLSSYNEQF TRBJ2-1 TRBV10-3
ASSLRGGYEKLF TRBJ1-4 TRBV27
ASAPRDGGELF TRBJ2-2 TRBV3-1/TRBV3-2
ASSLFQISNTEAF TRBJ1-1 TRBV5-1
ASSLELQGTYT TRBJ1-2 TRBV5-4
ASSLQGAGSGANYS TRBJ1-2 TRBV7-3
ASSQGASETQY TRBJ2-5 TRBV9
FWTPNQPQH TRBJ1-5 TRBV19
ASSGQIQGNTIY TRBJ1-3 TRBV2
ASSLGGGEGF TRBJ2-1 TRBV5-6
ASSFGGTGSYGYT TRBJ1-2 TRBV5-4
ASSWGTGVSNQPQH TRBJ1-5 TRBV5-8
AISVGGQPTGELF TRBJ2-2 TRBV10-3
ASSFSGLNTEAF TRBJ1-1 TRBV7-9
ASSERLDT TRBJ1-2 TRBV2
ASRFSAESTDTQY TRBJ2-3 TRBV5-1
ASRGGRVTEAF TRBJ1-1 TRBV6-5
ASSPGQGVTGELF TRBJ2-2 TRBV6-4
ASSQERGQTEAF TRBJ1-1 TRBV4-3
AISDFGTSEDEQF TRBJ2-1 TRBV10-3
ASSQDLGTGYGYT TRBJ1-2 TRBV4-1
SVAPLLRGGNTEAF TRBJ1-1 TRBV29-1
ATEGNRGLGNTIY TRBJ1-3 TRBV7-8
ASSERGGPGVEQY TRBJ2-7 TRBV10-1
ASSILGGGRYEQY TRBJ2-7 TRBV2
ASSDPGLAYEQY TRBJ2-7 TRBV3-1/TRBV3-2
ASSYYGQGDEQY TRBJ2-7 TRBV6-2/TRBV6-3
ASSEGGGGAQPQH TRBJ1-5 TRBV6-1
ASSDTGGLEQF TRBJ2-1 TRBV2
ATSDRTGGFGEQF TRBJ2-1 TRBV24-1
ASRPGQGWDEQF TRBJ2-1 TRBV6-6
SVAQGSSYEQY TRBJ2-7 TRBV29-1
ASSQDSGTGGDTQY TRBJ2-3 TRBV4-1
ASSLGLGEDEKLF TRBJ1-4 TRBV5-1
ASSQEFRTSTDTQY TRBJ2-3 TRBV4-1
ASSLSGGASDTQY TRBJ2-3 TRBV7-2
ASSVNGGGNIQY TRBJ2-4 TRBV7-2
ASSYSPRATYYGYT TRBJ1-2 TRBV6-2/TRBV6-3
ASSFRVENTEAF TRBJ1-1 TRBV5-1
ASSPGPNTEAF TRBJ1-1 TRBV10-1
ASSSEPQGTSYNEQF TRBJ2-1 TRBV5-1
ASSGDIHLQY TRBJ2-3 TRBV11-2
SASTVWDYEQY TRBJ2-7 TRBV20-1
ASSKLGTGGYNEQF TRBJ2-1 TRBV19
ASSPGGTNTEAF TRBJ1-1 TRBV7-3
ATSVGARDEQF TRBJ2-1 TRBV24-1